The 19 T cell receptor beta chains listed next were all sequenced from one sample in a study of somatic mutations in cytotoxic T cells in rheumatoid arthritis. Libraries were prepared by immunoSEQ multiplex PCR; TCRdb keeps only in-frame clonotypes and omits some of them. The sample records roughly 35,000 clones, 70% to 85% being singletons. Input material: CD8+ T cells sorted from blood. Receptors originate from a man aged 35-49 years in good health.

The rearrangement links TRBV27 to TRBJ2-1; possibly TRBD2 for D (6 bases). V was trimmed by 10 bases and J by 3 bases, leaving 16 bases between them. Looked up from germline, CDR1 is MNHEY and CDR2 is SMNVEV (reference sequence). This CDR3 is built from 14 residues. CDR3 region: CATSPGAGYNEQFF. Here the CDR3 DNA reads TGTGCCACCTCTCCGGGAGCAGGCTACAATGAGCAGTTCTTC.

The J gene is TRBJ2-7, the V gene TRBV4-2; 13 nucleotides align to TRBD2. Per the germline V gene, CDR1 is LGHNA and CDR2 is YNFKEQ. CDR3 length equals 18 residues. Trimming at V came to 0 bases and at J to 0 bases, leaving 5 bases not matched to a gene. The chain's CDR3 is CASSQEGLAGTPSYEQYF. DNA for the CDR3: TGTGCCAGCAGCCAAGAGGGACTAGCGGGAACCCCCTCCTACGAGCAGTACTTC.

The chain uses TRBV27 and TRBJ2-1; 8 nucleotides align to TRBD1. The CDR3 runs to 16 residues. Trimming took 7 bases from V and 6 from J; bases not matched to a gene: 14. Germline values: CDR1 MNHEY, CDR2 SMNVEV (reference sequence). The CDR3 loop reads CASNAEGQAFFNEQFF. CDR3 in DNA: TGTGCCAGCAACGCGGAGGGACAGGCATTTTTCAATGAGCAGTTCTTC.

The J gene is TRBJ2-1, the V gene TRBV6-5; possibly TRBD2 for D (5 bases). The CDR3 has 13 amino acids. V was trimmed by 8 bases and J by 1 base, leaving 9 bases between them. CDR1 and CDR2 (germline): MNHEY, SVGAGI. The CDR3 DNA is TGTGCCAGCTCTAGGGAGTCCTACAATGAGCAGTTCTTC. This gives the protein CASSRESYNEQFF.

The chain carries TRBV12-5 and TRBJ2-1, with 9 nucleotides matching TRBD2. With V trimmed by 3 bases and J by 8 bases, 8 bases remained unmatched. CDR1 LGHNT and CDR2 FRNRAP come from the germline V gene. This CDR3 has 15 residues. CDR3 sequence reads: CASGFNSGSLHEQFF. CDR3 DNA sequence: TGTGCTAGTGGTTTCAATAGCGGGAGTCTGCATGAGCAGTTCTTC.

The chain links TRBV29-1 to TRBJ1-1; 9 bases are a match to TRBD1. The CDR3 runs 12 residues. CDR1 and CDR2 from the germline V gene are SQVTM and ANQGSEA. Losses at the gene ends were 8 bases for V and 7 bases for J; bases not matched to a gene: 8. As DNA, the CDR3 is TGCAGCTCTGGGACAGGGCCGATTGAAGCTTTCTTT. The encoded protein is CSSGTGPIEAFF.

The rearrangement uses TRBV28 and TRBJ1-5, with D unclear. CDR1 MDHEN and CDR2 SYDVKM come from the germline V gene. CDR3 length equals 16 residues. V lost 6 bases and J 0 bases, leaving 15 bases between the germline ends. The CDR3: CASRVHPSLSNQPQHF. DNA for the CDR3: TGTGCCAGCAGGGTCCATCCCTCCCTTAGCAATCAGCCCCAGCATTTT.

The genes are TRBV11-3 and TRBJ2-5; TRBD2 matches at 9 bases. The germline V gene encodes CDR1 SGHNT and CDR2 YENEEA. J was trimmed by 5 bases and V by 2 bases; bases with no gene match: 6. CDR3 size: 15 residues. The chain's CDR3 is CASSLSGLAGETQYF. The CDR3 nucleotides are TGTGCCAGCAGCTTATCAGGTCTAGCGGGGGAGACCCAGTACTTC.

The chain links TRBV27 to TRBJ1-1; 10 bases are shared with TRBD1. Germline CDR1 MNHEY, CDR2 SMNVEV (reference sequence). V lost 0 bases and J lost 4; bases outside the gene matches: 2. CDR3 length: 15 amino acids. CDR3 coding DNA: TGTGCCAGCAGTTTATCCAGGACAGGGGGCACTGAAGCTTTCTTT. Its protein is CASSLSRTGGTEAFF.

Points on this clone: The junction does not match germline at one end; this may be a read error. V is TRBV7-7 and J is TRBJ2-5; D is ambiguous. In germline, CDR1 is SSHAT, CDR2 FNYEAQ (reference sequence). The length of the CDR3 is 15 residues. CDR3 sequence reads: CASSLSAVYQETQYF. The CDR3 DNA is TGTGCTAGCAGCTTATCCGCAGTGTACCAAGAGACCCAGTACTTC.

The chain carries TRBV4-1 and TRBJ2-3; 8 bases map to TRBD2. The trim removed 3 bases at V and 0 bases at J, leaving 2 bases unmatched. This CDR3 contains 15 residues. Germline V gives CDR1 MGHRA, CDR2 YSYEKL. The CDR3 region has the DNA TGCGCCAGCAGCCATACTAGCGGTAGCACAGATACGCAGTATTTT. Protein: CASSHTSGSTDTQYF.

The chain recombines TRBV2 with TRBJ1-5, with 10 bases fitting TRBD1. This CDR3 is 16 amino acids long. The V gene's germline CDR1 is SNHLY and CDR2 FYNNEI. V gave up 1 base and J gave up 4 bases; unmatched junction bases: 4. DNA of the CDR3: TGTGCCAGCAGTGAAGAGACAGGGGGCCCTAATCAGCCCCAGCATTTT. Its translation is CASSEETGGPNQPQHF.

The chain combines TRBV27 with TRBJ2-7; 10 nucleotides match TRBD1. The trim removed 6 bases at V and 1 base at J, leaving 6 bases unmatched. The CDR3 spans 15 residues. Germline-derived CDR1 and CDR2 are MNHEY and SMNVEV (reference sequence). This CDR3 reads CASSRPGQGSYEQYF. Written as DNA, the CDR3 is TGTGCCAGCAGCCGTCCGGGACAGGGGTCCTACGAGCAGTACTTC.

Here the CDR3 reads CASSEFGSRSYEQYF. The CDR3 DNA is TGTGCCAGCAGTGAATTTGGGTCCCGTTCGTACGAGCAGTACTTC. This chain links TRBV25-1 with TRBJ2-5; no firm D call. The last part of the DNA fits TRBJ2-7 better; the J call may be wrong. Germline CDR1 and CDR2: MGHDK and SYGVNS. The CDR3 has 15 residues.

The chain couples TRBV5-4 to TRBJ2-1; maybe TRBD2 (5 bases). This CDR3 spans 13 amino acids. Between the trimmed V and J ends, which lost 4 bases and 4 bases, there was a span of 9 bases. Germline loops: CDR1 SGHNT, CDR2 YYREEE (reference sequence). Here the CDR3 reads CASSLSEYNEQFF. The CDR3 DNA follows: TGTGCCAGCAGCCTTAGCGAGTACAATGAGCAGTTCTTC.

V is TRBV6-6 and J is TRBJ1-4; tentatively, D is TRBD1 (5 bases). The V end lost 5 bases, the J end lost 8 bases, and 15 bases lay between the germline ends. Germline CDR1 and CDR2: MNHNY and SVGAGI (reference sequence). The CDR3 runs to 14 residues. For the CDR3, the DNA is TGTGCCAGCAGTATGGGTCTCAGGGAGGAAAAACTGTTTTTT. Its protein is CASSMGLREEKLFF.

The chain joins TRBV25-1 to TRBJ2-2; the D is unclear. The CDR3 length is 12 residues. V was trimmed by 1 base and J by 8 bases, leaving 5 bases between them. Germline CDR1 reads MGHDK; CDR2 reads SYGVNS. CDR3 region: CASSEFGGELFF. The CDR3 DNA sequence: TGTGCCAGCAGTGAATTTGGAGGGGAGCTGTTTTTT. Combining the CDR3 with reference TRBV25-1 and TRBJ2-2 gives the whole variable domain EADIYQTPRYLVIGTGKKITLECSQTMGHDKMYWYQQDPGMELHLIHYSYGVNSTEKGDLSSESTVSRIRTEHFPLTLESARPSHTSQYLCASSEFGGELFFGEGSRLTVL.

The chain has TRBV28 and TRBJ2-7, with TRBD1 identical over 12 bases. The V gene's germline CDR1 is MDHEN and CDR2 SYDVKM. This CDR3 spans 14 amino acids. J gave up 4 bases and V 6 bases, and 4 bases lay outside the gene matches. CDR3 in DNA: TGTGCCAGCAGCCAGGGACAGGGGGCGTACGAGCAGTACTTC. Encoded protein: CASSQGQGAYEQYF.

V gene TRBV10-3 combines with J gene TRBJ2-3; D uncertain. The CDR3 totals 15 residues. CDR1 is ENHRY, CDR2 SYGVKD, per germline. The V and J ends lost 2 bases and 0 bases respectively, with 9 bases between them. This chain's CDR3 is CAISETAASTDTQYF. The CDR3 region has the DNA TGTGCCATCAGTGAGACGGCGGCTAGCACAGATACGCAGTATTTT.